Following are 10 T cell receptor beta chains from one sample sequenced in a study of blood T cell repertoires in COVID-19. The method was immunoSEQ multiplex PCR; TCRdb's version includes in-frame clones alone and lacks a portion of them. The sample includes 200,000 to 250,000 clones, around four fifths seen only once; the top ten take 3.6%. Sequencing was carried out using PBMCs or T cells enriched from blood (not recorded which). These receptors were collected from a woman aged 40 to 49 who had been exposed to COVID-19.

The sample holds a few counts of this clone. The chain employs TRBV4-2 and TRBJ1-2, with 7 bases lining up with TRBD1. The CDR3 is 14 residues long. Looked up from germline, CDR1 is LGHNA and CDR2 is YNFKEQ. V gave up 3 bases and J gave up 8 bases; unmatched junction bases: 9. CDR3 DNA sequence: TGTGCCAGCAGCCATACAGACAGGGTGGCCGGCTACACCTTC. Translating gives CASSHTDRVAGYTF.

This sequence joins TRBV2 and TRBJ1-1; D is unresolved. Germline V CDR1 and CDR2: SNHLY, FYNNEI. Trimming stripped 5 bases from V and 3 bases from J, with 10 bases between. This CDR3 region has 13 residues. CDR3 DNA sequence: TGTGCCAGCAGTCGCCAGAGGGACACTGAAGCTTTCTTT. It yields the protein CASSRQRDTEAFF.

The chain recombines TRBV5-4 with TRBJ1-3; D perhaps matches TRBD1 (6 bases). CDR1 is SGHNT and CDR2 is YYREEE in the germline V gene (reference sequence). V gave up 0 bases and J gave up 8 bases, with 15 bases separating them. The CDR3 has 15 amino acids. CDR3 nucleotide sequence: TGTGCCAGCAGCTTGGGTACCGGACAGCCCTACACCATATATTTT. Its protein is CASSLGTGQPYTIYF.

This chain connects TRBV19 to TRBJ2-3; 7 positions match TRBD1. This CDR3 is built from 17 residues. CDR1 is LNHDA and CDR2 is SQIVND in the germline V gene (reference sequence). With 1 base clipped from V and 6 bases from J, the junction kept 13 bases outside the gene matches. DNA for the CDR3: TGTGCCAGTAGTATAGCAGGCAGGGAAAGGGGGCTGGATACGCAGTATTTT. As protein: CASSIAGRERGLDTQYF.

The CDR3 nucleotides read TGTGCCAGCAGCGCCGGAGGGCACTATGGCTACACCTTC. As protein: CASSAGGHYGYTF. This chain uses TRBV9 with TRBJ1-2; D call uncertain. The germline gives CDR1 SGDLS, CDR2 YYNGEE. The CDR3 covers 13 residues. V was trimmed by 3 bases and J by 3 bases, leaving 9 bases between them.

This clone has more than one count but fewer than ten. This chain joins TRBV18 and TRBJ1-1; D perhaps matches TRBD1 (5 bases). The germline V gene encodes CDR1 KGHSH and CDR2 LQKENI. V dropped 0 bases and J dropped 6 bases, with 14 bases sitting between them. The CDR3 loop spans 15 amino acids. The CDR3 DNA reads TGTGCCAGCTCACCACCGGCCAGGGTGGTCTCTGAAGCTTTCTTT. It yields the protein CASSPPARVVSEAFF.

This clone was observed a handful of times. The chain is built from TRBV6-2 or TRBV6-3 and TRBJ1-5; TRBD1 matches 8 bases. J gave up 4 bases and V 5 bases, and 10 bases lay outside the gene matches. The CDR3 length is 16 residues. The germline CDR1 and CDR2 sequences are MNHEY and SVGEGT. CDR3 sequence: CASSAGQGAWNQPQHF. CDR3 DNA: TGTGCCAGCAGTGCGGGCCAGGGGGCATGGAATCAGCCCCAGCATTTT.

The genes are TRBV7-3 and TRBJ1-2; weak D call: TRBD1 (6 bases). The CDR3 is made up of 15 amino acids. Germline assignment: CDR1 SGHTA and CDR2 FQGTGA. Trimming pared 5 bases from V and 6 bases from J, leaving 19 bases between. CDR3 nucleotide sequence: TGTGCCAGCAGCCCAAAAGGAGGTCAGGGGAATGGCTACACCTTC. It translates to CASSPKGGQGNGYTF. The full variable domain, rest sourced from reference TRBV7-3 and TRBJ1-2, is GAGVSQTPSNKVTEKGKYVELRCDPISGHTALYWYRQSLGQGPEFLIYFQGTGAADDSGLPNDRFFAVRPEGSVSTLKIQRTERGDSAVYLCASSPKGGQGNGYTFGSGTRLTVV.

The chain couples TRBV28 to TRBJ2-3; TRBD1 aligns across 7 bases. J lost 7 bases, V lost 5 bases, and 9 bases had no gene match. Germline lookup yields CDR1 MDHEN and CDR2 SYDVKM. This CDR3 contains 14 residues. CDR3 sequence: CASSPRTGGYTQYF. The CDR3 region has the DNA TGTGCCAGCAGTCCCAGGACAGGAGGTTATACGCAGTATTTT.

The chain couples TRBV4-2 to TRBJ2-7; unclear D gene. Per germline, CDR1 LGHNA and CDR2 YNFKEQ. The ends were cut back, 4 bases at V and 0 bases at J, with 13 bases in the middle. The CDR3 loop spans 15 amino acids. The CDR3 sequence is CASSPSYGVSYEQYF. DNA of the CDR3: TGTGCCAGCAGCCCTAGTTATGGTGTCTCCTACGAGCAGTACTTC.